This T cell receptor beta chain was captured by sequencing in a study of CD8 T cells in Susac syndrome. As concerns this clonotype: Its antigen is undetermined.

Overall study findings and caveats: An acknowledgment was made by the study that its TCR sequencing and HLA analysis involved relatively few individuals.

The CDR3 sequence is 16 residues long. Germline-derived CDR1 and CDR2 are SGHNT and YYREEE (reference sequence). Trimming left V 4 bases short and J 2 bases short, with 18 bases between. A quantity of roughly 0.5 to 1 ug RNA underwent reverse transcription using random hexamers. An immunoSEQ multiplex PCR amplified TCR beta CDR3 over 54 Vbeta and 13 Jbeta. In TCRdb, the immunoSEQ multiplex PCR reads were re-called with MiXCR into one record per CDR3 protein. The sample records approximately 230,000 distinct CDR3 sequences, 85% to 95% being singletons. CD8+ and CD4+ T cells taken from blood had their TCR beta sequenced. Through negative isolation, CD4+ and CD8+ T cells were obtained, while TEMRA cells were enriched using FACS.

The sample was CD4+ T cells from PBMCs. The clonotype originates from a human donor with multiple sclerosis. The chain recombines TRBV5-4 with TRBJ2-5; tentative D call: TRBD1 (6 bases). The CDR3 is CASSRGNVARQETQYF. The CDR3 DNA follows: TGTGCCAGCAGCAGGGGGAATGTGGCGCGACAAGAGACCCAGTACTTC.